These T cell receptor beta chains were read from a single sample in a study of cytomegalovirus exposure and HLA in healthy donors. The protocol was immunoSEQ multiplex PCR, while the TCRdb copy is restricted to in-frame clones and leaves out a portion. The sample has some 48,000 clones; nearly 95% are singletons. Sequencing was carried out using PBMCs. The source is a woman between 18 and 29 years old in good health and CMV-seropositive. Each CDR3 is given with its conserved first and last residue. A D gene is named only where the DNA matches it firmly. Size is stated for part of the rows, as once, few or many counts, or as a class when the clone is expanded.

TRBJ1-3	TRBD1	16	NA	TRBV5-1	CASSWTGANSGNTIYF	TGCGCCAGCAGCTGGACAGGGGCGAACTCTGGAAACACCATATATTTT
TRBJ2-1	TRBD2	18	NA	TRBV19	CASIARTSGLQWRNEQFF	TGTGCCAGTATCGCTAGGACTAGCGGGTTACAGTGGAGGAATGAGCAGTTCTTC
TRBJ2-1	NA	15	NA	TRBV5-1	CASSRDSSSYNEQFF	TGCGCCAGCAGCAGGGACTCAAGCTCCTACAATGAGCAGTTCTTC
TRBJ2-4	NA	15	NA	TRBV11-3	CASNAPGQEGNIQYF	TGTGCCAGCAACGCCCCCGGACAGGAGGGGAACATTCAGTACTTC
TRBJ1-2	NA	12	NA	TRBV30	CAFQGPAYGYTF	TGTGCCTTCCAGGGGCCCGCCTATGGCTACACCTTC
TRBJ1-1	NA	15	NA	TRBV6-6	CASSYRSGEGTEAFF	TGTGCCAGCAGTTACAGATCAGGGGAGGGCACTGAAGCTTTCTTT
TRBJ1-2	NA	15	NA	TRBV6-1	CASSPQTGNNYGYTF	TGTGCCAGCAGCCCACAGACAGGAAACAACTATGGCTACACCTTC
TRBJ1-2	NA	14	NA	TRBV5-1	CASSLDPIVDGYTF	TGCGCCAGCAGCTTGGACCCTATAGTAGATGGCTACACCTTC
TRBJ1-5	NA	14	NA	TRBV7-2	CASSLLAPDQPQHF	TGTGCCAGCAGCTTATTGGCACCTGATCAGCCCCAGCATTTT
TRBJ1-4	NA	14	NA	TRBV4-2	CASSQGLINEKLFF	TGTGCCAGCAGCCAGGGACTGATTAATGAAAAACTGTTTTTT
TRBJ2-7	TRBD2	18	NA	TRBV27	CASSLRLSSGRPTYEQYF	TGTGCCAGCAGTTTACGGTTGTCTAGCGGGAGGCCAACCTACGAGCAGTACTTC
TRBJ2-7	TRBD1	13	NA	TRBV9	CASSDGQVREQYF	TGTGCCAGCAGCGATGGACAGGTGAGGGAGCAGTACTTC
TRBJ2-6	NA	15	NA	TRBV6-1	CASSGVGLGANVLTF	TGTGCCAGCAGTGGAGTGGGCTTGGGGGCCAACGTCCTGACTTTC
TRBJ1-4	TRBD1	15	NA	TRBV27	CASSPGDRFAEKLFF	TGTGCCAGCAGTCCAGGGGACAGGTTTGCTGAAAAACTGTTTTTT
TRBJ2-3	NA	16	once	TRBV21-1	CASSNGTKLYTDTQYF	TGTGCCAGCAGCAACGGGACTAAACTATACACAGATACGCAGTATTTT
TRBJ1-1	TRBD1	13	once	TRBV30	CAWRVRGQTEAFF	TGTGCCTGGAGGGTCAGGGGGCAGACTGAAGCTTTCTTT
TRBJ2-3	NA	14	NA	TRBV10-3	CAISGPGTTDTQYF	TGTGCCATCAGTGGCCCAGGGACAACAGATACGCAGTATTTT
TRBJ2-1	NA	15	NA	TRBV5-1	CASLPGGVRYNEQFF	TGCGCCAGCCTACCCGGGGGAGTTAGATACAATGAGCAGTTCTTC
TRBJ2-3	NA	13	NA	TRBV6-1	CASNRLVGDTQYF	TGTGCCAGCAATCGACTAGTTGGGGATACGCAGTATTTT
TRBJ2-2	TRBD1	17	NA	TRBV5-4	CASSLRGQGFLGGELFF	TGTGCCAGCAGCTTGAGGGGACAGGGTTTCCTCGGCGGGGAGCTGTTTTTT
TRBJ2-7	TRBD1	15	NA	TRBV5-6	CASSPSGTGFDEQYF	TGTGCCAGCAGCCCATCCGGGACAGGGTTCGACGAGCAGTACTTC
TRBJ2-7	NA	16	NA	TRBV19	CASSKEGQRRIYEQYF	TGTGCCAGTAGTAAGGAAGGACAGAGAAGGATCTACGAGCAGTACTTC
TRBJ1-4	NA	17	few	TRBV28	CASSFTTGRVYGEKLFF	TGTGCCAGCAGTTTCACGACAGGAAGAGTGTACGGTGAAAAACTGTTTTTT
TRBJ1-1	NA	15	NA	TRBV18	CASSPLGGSDTEAFF	TGTGCCAGCTCACCACTAGGAGGGTCCGACACTGAAGCTTTCTTT
TRBJ2-5	TRBD2	16	NA	TRBV5-4	CASSLDLAGRGETQYF	TGTGCCAGCAGCTTGGATTTAGCGGGAAGGGGAGAGACCCAGTACTTC
TRBJ2-3	NA	16	NA	TRBV27	CASSLRSRVSTDTQYF	TGTGCCAGCAGTCTGAGATCGAGAGTCAGCACAGATACGCAGTATTTT
TRBJ2-7	TRBD1	15	NA	TRBV6-1	CASSDGTGSPDEQYF	TGTGCCAGCAGTGATGGGACAGGGTCACCAGACGAGCAGTACTTC
TRBJ2-1	NA	12	NA	TRBV5-1	CASSLGHNEQFF	TGCGCCAGCAGCTTGGGGCACAATGAGCAGTTCTTC
TRBJ2-4	TRBD1	14	NA	TRBV18	CASSRPGQGNIQYF	TGTGCCAGCTCACGGCCGGGACAGGGGAACATTCAGTACTTC
TRBJ1-4	NA	12	NA	TRBV19	CASSRGGEKLFF	TGTGCCAGTAGTAGGGGGGGGGAAAAACTGTTTTTT
TRBJ1-1	NA	13	NA	TRBV27	CASSLRGGTEAFF	TGTGCCAGCAGTTTAAGGGGAGGCACTGAAGCTTTCTTT
TRBJ2-1	TRBD2	14	NA	TRBV6-6	CASSYGGRFGEQFF	TGTGCCAGCAGTTACGGCGGGAGGTTCGGCGAGCAGTTCTTC